The 25 T cell receptor beta chains presented below share a single source sample, sequenced in a study of T cells in Graves' hyperthyroidism and ophthalmopathy. Amplification targeted TCR beta CDR3 regions from RNA transcripts. First-round RT-PCR of the TCR CDR3 relied on the HTBI primer set. A single record per CDR3 protein comes from TCRdb applying MiXCR to the multiplex PCR reads. Altogether 700,000 or so distinct CDR3 sequences are present, about a sixth being singletons, with the ten largest covering under 8.5%. The sequencing input was blood. These receptors all come from a man aged 18 to 35 with Graves' hyperthyroidism.

A few counts support this clonotype. The CDR3 reads CASSSGVFNTDTQYF. CDR3 coding DNA: TGTGCCAGCAGCTCCGGGGTTTTCAACACAGATACGCAGTATTTT. The chain links TRBV11-2 to TRBJ2-3; TRBD2 might be the D (5 bases). The V end was cut by 4 bases, the J end by 2 bases, with 13 bases between. Germline CDR1 is SGHAT and CDR2 is FQNNGV. CDR3 length equals 15 residues. Combining the CDR3 with reference TRBV11-2 and TRBJ2-3 gives the whole variable domain EAGVAQSPRYKIIEKRQSVAFWCNPISGHATLYWYQQILGQGPKLLIQFQNNGVVDDSQLPKDRFSAERLKGVDSTLKIQPAKLEDSAVYLCASSSGVFNTDTQYFGPGTRLTVL.

This rearrangement joins TRBV6-1 to TRBJ2-6, with D maybe TRBD1 (5 bases). Germline-derived CDR1 and CDR2 are MNHNS and SASEGT. V was clipped by 6 bases and J by 0 bases, with 12 bases between them. The CDR3 is made up of 16 amino acids. Here the CDR3 DNA reads TGTGCCAGCAGCGAGACAGACCTCTCTGGGGCCAACGTCCTGACTTTC. Amino acids: CASSETDLSGANVLTF.

About this clonotype: A much larger clone lies one base from this, so it may be a read error. The conserved phenylalanine or tryptophan is not found at the CDR3 terminus, so this likely reflects a read error. This chain joins TRBV28 and TRBJ1-1; D uncertain. The CDR3 is 11 residues long. Trimming took 3 bases from V and 7 from J, leaving 6 bases between them. Germline V gives CDR1 MDHEN, CDR2 SYDVKM. This CDR3 reads CASSFPNEAFL. CDR3 DNA: TGTGCCAGCAGTTTCCCGAATGAAGCTTTCCTT.

Many counts were recorded for this clonotype. The V and J genes are TRBV18 and TRBJ2-7; D remains ambiguous. The CDR3 spans 15 residues. CDR1 and CDR2 (germline): KGHSH, LQKENI. V was trimmed by 2 bases and J by 0 bases, leaving 11 bases between them. The CDR3 sequence: CASSPWGRSSYEQYF. The DNA of the CDR3 is TGTGCCAGCTCACCATGGGGAAGGAGCTCCTACGAGCAGTACTTC. Full variable domain (remainder filled in from reference TRBV18 and TRBJ2-7): NAGVMQNPRHLVRRRGQEARLRCSPMKGHSHVYWYRQLPEEGLKFMVYLQKENIIDESGMPKERFSAEFPKEGPSILRIQQVVRGDSAAYFCASSPWGRSSYEQYFGPGTRLTVT.

The table lists this clonotype with a few counts. This chain uses TRBV5-6 with TRBJ2-5; 10 nucleotides align to TRBD2. Trimming removed 2 bases from V and 4 bases from J; junction bases left unmatched: 5. The CDR3 loop spans 15 amino acids. The germline V gene encodes CDR1 SGHDT and CDR2 YYEEEE. The chain's CDR3 is CASSFLLAGIETQYF. CDR3 sequence (DNA): TGTGCCAGCAGCTTTTTACTAGCGGGAATAGAGACCCAGTACTTC.

This clonotype was recorded at least ten times. The gene calls are TRBV20-1 and TRBJ2-5; tentatively, D is TRBD2 (6 bases). The CDR3 sequence is 13 residues long. V dropped 0 bases and J dropped 4 bases, with 9 bases sitting between them. Germline V gene sequence: CDR1 DFQATT, CDR2 SNEGSKA (reference sequence). The CDR3 here is CSARDPRGETQYF. CDR3 DNA sequence: TGCAGTGCTAGAGATCCGCGGGGAGAGACCCAGTACTTC.

As regards this clonotype: One end of the junction varies from germline; a read error may be responsible. This chain links TRBV9 with TRBJ2-6; the match to TRBD1 covers 9 bases. The CDR3 runs to 18 residues. CDR1 SGDLS and CDR2 YYNGEE come from the germline V gene. CDR3 bases: TGTGCCAGCAGCGACCGACAGGGGGTTGTCTCTGGGGCCAACGTCCTGACGTTC. Translation: CASSDRQGVVSGANVLTF.

As concerns this clonotype: A single base separates this from a much larger clone, so it may be a read error. V gene TRBV6-1 combines with J gene TRBJ1-5; TRBD1 matches at 10 bases. The CDR3 sequence is 17 residues long. Germline V gene data show CDR1 as MNHNS and CDR2 as SASEGT. CDR3 sequence reads: CAGRAGTGDYSNQPQHF. DNA of the CDR3: TGTGCCGGCAGGGCCGGGACAGGGGATTATAGCAATCAGCCCCAGCATTTT.

Regarding this clonotype: It may be a read error: a sequence one base away is much more abundant. The chain couples TRBV28 to TRBJ2-5, with 8 nucleotides matching TRBD1. This CDR3 region has 15 residues. Germline-derived CDR1 and CDR2 are MDHEN and SYDVKM. V trimming: 2 bases; J trimming: 7 bases; junction bases outside the gene matches: 9. The CDR3 DNA reads TGTGCCAGCAGTTTAATTGCCAGGGGGCTGGCGACCCAGTACTTC. It specifies CASSLIARGLATQYF.

The chain links TRBV4-3 to TRBJ2-1; 12 nucleotides line up with TRBD2. The CDR3 contains 20 residues. Germline CDR1 LGHNA, CDR2 YSLEER. The J segment lost 9 bases and the V segment lost 1 base, leaving 19 bases of the junction unmatched. DNA for the CDR3: TGCGCCAGCAGCCAAGCTACCTCCTACTCTAGCGGGAGGGCCCTTGGTGAGCAGTTCTTC. This codes for CASSQATSYSSGRALGEQFF.

This clonotype was observed a few times. This chain connects TRBV6-1 to TRBJ2-6; D uncertain. Germline V gene lookup returns CDR1 MNHNS and CDR2 SASEGT. The CDR3 has 15 amino acids. The V and J ends lost 7 bases and 0 bases respectively, with 10 bases between them. Here the CDR3 reads CASKRQSSGANVLTF. The CDR3 DNA follows: TGTGCCAGCAAGAGGCAGAGCTCTGGGGCCAACGTCCTGACTTTC.

This clonotype was picked up a small number of times. The chain uses TRBV20-1 and TRBJ1-5, with a weak D call TRBD1 (5 bases). The CDR3 extends over 15 amino acids. V lost 6 bases and J lost 6, with 21 bases in between. Germline values: CDR1 DFQATT, CDR2 SNEGSKA (reference sequence). The CDR3 bases are TGCAGTGCCGGGGAGGCTGGAGGGGAAGCTCAGCCCCAGCATTTT. Translation: CSAGEAGGEAQPQHF.

This clonotype was counted ten times or more. The V and J genes are TRBV20-1 and TRBJ2-7; a possible D gene is TRBD2 (6 bases). Trimming removed 5 bases from V and 7 bases from J, with 21 bases in between. The CDR3 is 14 residues long. From germline, CDR1 is DFQATT and CDR2 SNEGSKA (reference sequence). The CDR3 nucleotides are TGCAGTGCTCGGGCACACTTGACCGCGGGGGAGCAGTACTTC. Protein sequence: CSARAHLTAGEQYF.

The chain combines TRBV11-3 with TRBJ2-1, with D possibly TRBD2 on 6 matching bases. Trimming took 0 bases from V and 8 from J, leaving 11 bases between them. CDR3 length equals 14 residues. CDR1 is SGHNT, CDR2 YENEEA, per germline. CDR3 nucleotide sequence: TGTGCCAGCAGCTTAGATCCTAGCGCAGATGAGCAGTTCTTC. It codes for CASSLDPSADEQFF.

V usage is TRBV29-1 and J usage is TRBJ2-1, with D maybe TRBD2 (6 bases). The germline V gene has CDR1 SQVTM and CDR2 ANQGSEA. Trimming left V 7 bases short and J 5 bases short, with 15 bases between. The CDR3 length is 13 residues. For the CDR3, the DNA is TGCAGCGCCAAACGGGAGCTTAACAATGAGCAGTTCTTC. Protein: CSAKRELNNEQFF.

The chain carries TRBV20-1 and TRBJ1-5, with D perhaps matching TRBD1 (6 bases). The V end was cut by 3 bases, the J end by 5 bases, with 11 bases between. This CDR3 spans 13 amino acids. The germline CDR1 and CDR2 sequences are DFQATT and SNEGSKA (reference sequence). CDR3 protein: CSARGAGDQPQHF. In DNA form, the CDR3 reads TGCAGTGCTAGGGGGGCAGGGGATCAGCCCCAGCATTTT.

This chain connects TRBV12-3 or TRBV12-4 to TRBJ2-6; the match to TRBD1 covers 8 bases. The V and J ends lost 3 bases and 4 bases, in that order; junction bases with no gene match: 8. The CDR3 is 17 residues long. The chain's CDR3 is CASSFRQGISGANVLTF. CDR3 bases: TGTGCCAGCAGTTTCAGACAGGGGATCTCCGGGGCCAACGTCCTGACTTTC.

The sample holds a few counts of this clonotype. The chain combines TRBV7-9 with TRBJ1-1; a weak D match, TRBD1 (6 bases). This CDR3 has 13 amino acids. Germline lookup yields CDR1 SEHNR and CDR2 FQNEAQ (reference sequence). Between the trimmed V and J ends, which lost 5 bases and 6 bases, there was a span of 13 bases. In nucleotides, the CDR3 is TGTGCCAGCAGCCCCATTGGGGGGCCTGAAGCTTTCTTT. Amino acid sequence: CASSPIGGPEAFF.

This clonotype was seen a few times. The V call is TRBV5-1, the J call TRBJ1-2; TRBD1 aligns across 8 bases. With V trimmed by 0 bases and J by 9 bases, 16 bases remained unmatched. Germline V lookup: CDR1 SGHRS, CDR2 YFSETQ. CDR3 length equals 17 residues. As DNA, the CDR3 is TGCGCCAGCAGCTTGGCGATGGGGGGACAGGCCTCCCCGAGCTACACCTTC. Translation gives CASSLAMGGQASPSYTF.

This clonotype was counted only a few times. The V and J genes are TRBV28 and TRBJ2-7; tentatively, D is TRBD2 (6 bases). Trimming shortened V by 3 bases and J by 1 base, and 16 bases separated the two germline ends. CDR1 is MDHEN and CDR2 is SYDVKM in the germline V gene. The CDR3 length is 16 residues. The CDR3 loop reads CASSFARASASYEQYF. Here the CDR3 DNA reads TGTGCCAGCAGTTTCGCCCGGGCTAGCGCATCCTACGAGCAGTACTTC.

The sample holds many counts of this clonotype. This chain links TRBV12-3 or TRBV12-4 with TRBJ2-7; perhaps TRBD2 as D (5 bases). This CDR3 contains 13 residues. The germline V and J ends were trimmed by 5 bases and 6 bases, with 14 bases remaining between them. The CDR3 sequence is CASSLRGPAEQYF. DNA of the CDR3: TGTGCCAGCAGTCTGCGCGGGCCAGCCGAGCAGTACTTC.

This clonotype occurred many times. This chain uses TRBV24-1 with TRBJ1-1; no firm D call. Trimming took off 9 bases at V and 1 base at J, with 17 bases between the two ends. Germline V lookup: CDR1 KGHDR, CDR2 SFDVKD. There are 15 residues in the CDR3. The CDR3 nucleotides are TGTGCCACCTCCATTAGCCGACACTCGAACACTGAAGCTTTCTTT. This translates into CATSISRHSNTEAFF.

This chain links TRBV30 with TRBJ1-2; D perhaps matches TRBD1 (5 bases). CDR1 GTSNPN and CDR2 SVGIG come from the germline V gene (reference sequence). Trimming stripped 3 bases from V and 8 bases from J, with 25 bases between. The CDR3 is 16 residues long. CDR3 protein: CAWRDTIYGTMGGYTF. The CDR3 DNA reads as TGTGCCTGGAGGGATACGATCTATGGGACCATGGGCGGCTACACCTTC.

This clonotype was counted ten times or more. CDR3: CASSEAVQGYTF. The CDR3 bases are TGTGCCAGCAGTGAAGCCGTGCAAGGCTACACCTTC. The chain carries TRBV6-1 and TRBJ1-2; D unresolved. CDR1 and CDR2 (germline): MNHNS, SASEGT. The CDR3 runs to 12 residues. V was trimmed by 0 bases and J by 8 bases, leaving 7 bases between them.

A few counts support this clonotype. The gene calls are TRBV7-9 and TRBJ2-3, with D perhaps matching TRBD2 (5 bases). The CDR3 runs 17 residues. Germline-derived CDR1 and CDR2 are SEHNR and FQNEAQ (reference sequence). V was clipped by 1 base and J by 4 bases, with 18 bases between them. CDR3 nucleotide sequence: TGTGCCAGCAGCTTAGGGACTTCCACGTCTGGGTCAGATACGCAGTATTTT. Protein sequence: CASSLGTSTSGSDTQYF.